Listed below are T cell receptor beta chains from one sample, sequenced in a study of identical twins. One entry per CDR3 protein results from TCRdb running MiXCR on the 5' RACE reads. The table records around 240,000 distinct CDR3 sequences, roughly 10% of them present only once. Sequencing was carried out using memory T cells sorted from blood. These receptors all stem from a man aged 50 to 59 in good health. Both conserved end residues are part of each CDR3. The order of the fields is clone size, D gene, V gene, J gene, CDR3 DNA, CDR3 protein. The D gene is left open where the match is weak. Size is stated for part of the rows, as once, few or many counts, or as a class when the clone is expanded.

many	NA	TRBV4-1	TRBJ1-1	TGCGCCAGCAGCCAAGAAGTAGGTCTGAACACTGAAGCTTTCTTT	CASSQEVGLNTEAFF
many	NA	TRBV6-2/TRBV6-3	TRBJ1-5	TGTGCCAGCAGCCCGGGCTCCGGGGCCGGACACCCGCTAAATCAGCCCCAGCATTTT	CASSPGSGAGHPLNQPQHF
few	NA	TRBV4-3	TRBJ2-7	TGCGCCAGCAGCCAGACAGACCACGAGCAGTACTTC	CASSQTDHEQYF
few	NA	TRBV15	TRBJ1-1	TGTGCCACCAGCACAAGGGAGAACACTGAAGCTTTCTTT	CATSTRENTEAFF
many	TRBD1	TRBV6-2/TRBV6-3	TRBJ1-5	TGTGCCAGCAGCTGGACAGGGGTTCAGCCCCAGCATTTT	CASSWTGVQPQHF
many	NA	TRBV19	TRBJ2-7	TGTGCCAGTAGTATAGACCAGCGGAGAGCCTACGAGCAGTACTTC	CASSIDQRRAYEQYF
many	TRBD1	TRBV29-1	TRBJ2-1	TGCAGCGTTGTGGACAGGGGGTTCCACAATGAGCAGTTCTTC	CSVVDRGFHNEQFF
many	TRBD1	TRBV9	TRBJ2-7	TGTGCCAGCAGCGCGCGCGGGACAGGGCGTGACGAGCAGTACTTC	CASSARGTGRDEQYF
NA	NA	TRBV28	TRBJ1-5	TGTGCCACCGGTGGGGGGCTGAACAAGATCGGCAATCAGCCCCAGCATTTT	CATGGGLNKIGNQPQHF
many	NA	TRBV7-9	TRBJ2-7	TGTGCCAGCAGCTTAGGTTGGTCCGACGAGCAGTACTTC	CASSLGWSDEQYF
few	NA	TRBV3-1	TRBJ2-7	TGTGCCAGCAGCCAAGATCGACGACAAACCTACGAGCAGTACTTC	CASSQDRRQTYEQYF
few	TRBD1	TRBV7-6	TRBJ1-5	TGTGCCAGCAGCTTAGGATCGGCGGGACAGGGATATCAGCCCCAGCATTTT	CASSLGSAGQGYQPQHF
few	NA	TRBV6-1	TRBJ1-3	TGTGCCAGCAGCCGACAGAGCTCTGGAAACACCATATATTTT	CASSRQSSGNTIYF
many	NA	TRBV4-3	TRBJ2-3	TGCGCCAGCAGCCAAGACGACGGGAGTAAGAATACGCAGTATTTT	CASSQDDGSKNTQYF
NA	NA	TRBV6-2/TRBV6-3	TRBJ2-1	TGTGCCAGCAGTTCGACTAGAGTAGCCTACAATGAGCAGTTCTTC	CASSSTRVAYNEQFF
few	NA	TRBV7-9	TRBJ1-4	TGTGCCAGCAGCCTCCAGACGGAAAAACTGTTTTTT	CASSLQTEKLFF
many	NA	TRBV12-3/TRBV12-4	TRBJ1-2	TGTGCCAGCAGTTTTAGGGGGGGCTATGGCTACACCTTC	CASSFRGGYGYTF
many	NA	TRBV27	TRBJ2-7	TGTGCCAGCAGTTTAGACCCTCCGCGGGGCCTTAAGGACTACGAGCAGTACTTC	CASSLDPPRGLKDYEQYF
many	NA	TRBV20-1	TRBJ2-2	TGCAGTGCTCGGGACTGGACGAACACCGGGGAGCTGTTTTTT	CSARDWTNTGELFF
many	TRBD1	TRBV7-9	TRBJ1-2	TGTGCCAGCAGCTTAGCCCGACAGGGGGACTATGGCTACACCTTC	CASSLARQGDYGYTF
many	TRBD2	TRBV7-8	TRBJ2-3	TGTGCCAGCAGCATCAGTAGCGGGCCCTTGGTGACAGATACGCAGTATTTT	CASSISSGPLVTDTQYF
many	NA	TRBV11-2	TRBJ2-7	TGTGCCAGCAGCTTAGATTTTTCCGGGGTTAACGAGCAGTACTTC	CASSLDFSGVNEQYF
NA	NA	TRBV7-8	TRBJ2-5	TGTGCCAGCAGCTTGGTCGATGGGTATCAAGAGACCCAGTACTTC	CASSLVDGYQETQYF
few	TRBD2	TRBV18	TRBJ2-3	TGTGCCAGCTCACCCCCGGGGGGGGGCCCAGATACGCAGTATTTT	CASSPPGGGPDTQYF
many	NA	TRBV28	TRBJ1-1	TGTGCCAGCAGTTTAGGAGGACGAGGAAACACTGAAGCTTTCTTT	CASSLGGRGNTEAFF
NA	NA	TRBV7-9	TRBJ2-3	TGTGCCAGCAGCTTAGATCCGGCGGGGAGCACAGATACGCAGTATTTT	CASSLDPAGSTDTQYF
many	NA	TRBV5-6	TRBJ2-1	TGTGCCAGCAGCTTGGAGTCGAGCAATGAGCAGTTCTTC	CASSLESSNEQFF
many	NA	TRBV24-1	TRBJ2-2	TGTGCCACCAGTGTCGGCGGGGAGCTGTTTTTT	CATSVGGELFF
NA	TRBD1	TRBV11-2	TRBJ1-1	TGTGCCAGCAGCTTAGATGCAGGGGGCACTGAAGCTTTCTTT	CASSLDAGGTEAFF
NA	NA	TRBV28	TRBJ2-1	TGTGCCAGTAGCAGGTGGGAGCAGTTCTTC	CASSRWEQFF
NA	NA	TRBV11-2	TRBJ2-3	TGTGCCAGCAGCCCGTTGCAGGTGTTCCACACAGATACGCAGTATTTT	CASSPLQVFHTDTQYF
few	NA	TRBV10-3	TRBJ2-3	TGTGCCATCAGTGAGTCCCAGGGTTTAGGAACAGATACGCAGTATTTT	CAISESQGLGTDTQYF
NA	TRBD1	TRBV5-4	TRBJ2-3	TGTGCCAGCAGCGGCCCCAGGGGGAACTCAGATACGCAGTATTTT	CASSGPRGNSDTQYF
NA	NA	TRBV2	TRBJ1-5	TGTGCCAGCAGTGAAGTCGGCCGTTCTGAGGAGCCCCAGCATTTT	CASSEVGRSEEPQHF
many	NA	TRBV6-2/TRBV6-3	TRBJ2-7	TGTGCCAGCGCTCGGACGGCGGGAGAGCAGTACTTC	CASARTAGEQYF
many	NA	TRBV5-6	TRBJ2-5	TGTGCCAGCAGCTTGCTAGCCGAGGGAACCCAGTACTTC	CASSLLAEGTQYF
NA	TRBD1	TRBV5-1	TRBJ1-2	TGCGCCAGCAGCTTGGAGACAGGGAGCTATGGCTACACCTTC	CASSLETGSYGYTF
many	NA	TRBV5-1	TRBJ2-7	TGCGCCAGCAGCTTGTCCGGGGTACCCTCCTACGAGCAGTACTTC	CASSLSGVPSYEQYF
few	NA	TRBV6-5	TRBJ2-3	TGTGCCAGCAGTTACGTACGTCATAGCACAGATACGCAGTATTTT	CASSYVRHSTDTQYF
NA	TRBD2	TRBV18	TRBJ2-1	TGTGCCAGCTCCACCGGGACTAGCGGTGGTGAGCAGTTCTTC	CASSTGTSGGEQFF
NA	TRBD1	TRBV2	TRBJ1-3	TGTGCCAGCAGTGACAGGGGGCTTTCTGGAAACACCATATATTTT	CASSDRGLSGNTIYF
many	NA	TRBV7-2	TRBJ2-7	TGTGCCAGCAAGCTTGGGTCTAGCCCCTCCTACGAGCAGTACTTC	CASKLGSSPSYEQYF
many	TRBD2	TRBV12-3/TRBV12-4	TRBJ2-1	TGTGCCAGCAGTTTCACTTGGACTAGCGGGGCCCGTTCGGGCTCCTACAATGAGCAGTTCTTC	CASSFTWTSGARSGSYNEQFF
few	TRBD1	TRBV20-1	TRBJ1-2	TGCAGTGCTAACAGGGGGCAGGGGGGCTACACCTTC	CSANRGQGGYTF
many	NA	TRBV7-3	TRBJ1-1	TGTGCCAGCAGCTTAACAGGGGGTGGAACTGAAGCTTTCTTT	CASSLTGGGTEAFF
NA	NA	TRBV7-6	TRBJ2-1	TGTGCCAGCAGCAGGTCGGGGGCAGGGGGGATCAATGAGCAGTTCTTC	CASSRSGAGGINEQFF
NA	TRBD1	TRBV11-2	TRBJ1-5	TGTGCCAGCAGCCTACAATCCGGGACAGGGCGAGGGGGCAATCAGCCCCAGCATTTT	CASSLQSGTGRGGNQPQHF
few	NA	TRBV20-1	TRBJ1-4	TGCAGTGCCACCCCAGGGACTACTAATGAAAAACTGTTTTTT	CSATPGTTNEKLFF
many	TRBD1	TRBV5-5	TRBJ1-5	TGTGCCAGCAGCTTGGCTCTGTCCATACAGGGGTCTCAGCCCCAGCATTTT	CASSLALSIQGSQPQHF
few	TRBD1	TRBV7-9	TRBJ1-2	TGTGCCAGCAGCTCGGGACAGCTTTTAAGCGGAGAAGGCTACACCTTC	CASSSGQLLSGEGYTF
many	NA	TRBV5-5	TRBJ1-5	TGTGCCAGCAGCTTGTGGGGGCAGGGCAATCAGCCCCAGCATTTT	CASSLWGQGNQPQHF
many	NA	TRBV28	TRBJ1-2	TGTGCCAGCAGTCCTGGGGGCCAGGTCTATGGCTACACCTTC	CASSPGGQVYGYTF
many	NA	TRBV5-1	TRBJ2-7	TGCGCCAGCAGCTTGGAACGGACGGGACCCTACGAGCAGTACTTC	CASSLERTGPYEQYF
NA	TRBD2	TRBV7-9	TRBJ2-7	TGTGCCAGCAGCTTAGCTGACGGGAGGGCCAGGGAGCAGTACTTC	CASSLADGRAREQYF